These T cell receptor beta chains were read from a single sample in a study of T cell repertoires in cytomegalovirus infection. TCRdb redid the calling of the reads with MiXCR, one entry per CDR3 protein. The data hold around 530,000 distinct CDR3 sequences, with around 27% observed a single time. Sequencing was done on a sample of PBMCs. The receptors originated from a human donor in good health (CMV status not recorded). Some clones in this sample may be carry-over from other donors' samples. The CDR3 runs from the conserved cysteine through the conserved F or W. The D gene is left open where the match is weak.

j_call | d_call | v_call | cdr3_aa
TRBJ2-2 | NA | TRBV6-1 | CASSAKPLTTGELFF
TRBJ1-4 | NA | TRBV28 | CASSLSGGGSGEKLFF
TRBJ1-1 | NA | TRBV4-1 | CASSQAGRLNTEAFF
TRBJ2-1 | TRBD2 | TRBV4-3 | CASSQEFFLAGAYNEQFF
TRBJ1-1 | NA | TRBV6-6 | CASSYSLRGVAEAFF
TRBJ2-2 | NA | TRBV27 | CASSLLGGPGELFF
TRBJ2-5 | TRBD1 | TRBV7-2 | CASSSGQGQETQYF
TRBJ1-5 | TRBD1 | TRBV7-2 | CASSLAGTGYNQPQHF
TRBJ2-5 | TRBD1 | TRBV7-4 | CASSFGTGAEETQYF
TRBJ1-2 | NA | TRBV19 | CASSLALGAMSNYGYTF
TRBJ1-4 | NA | TRBV4-1 | CASSQDRGPGEKLFF
TRBJ2-1 | NA | TRBV11-2 | CASSRRGGLHNEQFF
TRBJ1-5 | TRBD1 | TRBV20-1 | CSARAGGTNQPQHF
TRBJ1-1 | NA | TRBV4-1 | CASSLPWESTEAFF
TRBJ2-1 | NA | TRBV7-2 | CASSNRPPNEQFF
TRBJ1-6 | NA | TRBV20-1 | CSAKGASPLHF
TRBJ2-1 | TRBD2 | TRBV12-3/TRBV12-4 | CASTLLGLAGDSSSYNEQFF
TRBJ2-6 | NA | TRBV9 | CASSVPPSGANVLTF
TRBJ2-7 | NA | TRBV20-1 | CSAAGWSAEPYEQYF
TRBJ1-1 | NA | TRBV12-3/TRBV12-4 | CASRGLLTEAFF
TRBJ2-1 | NA | TRBV7-9 | CASSAQGYNEQFF
TRBJ2-1 | TRBD2 | TRBV11-2 | CASSSTISGRANEQFF
TRBJ2-5 | NA | TRBV7-2 | CASSLGPQGGEETQYF
TRBJ2-1 | NA | TRBV5-1 | CASSFDRRGRSVYNEQFF
TRBJ1-1 | TRBD1 | TRBV2 | CATGQGWNTEAFF
TRBJ1-3 | NA | TRBV6-1 | CASSENVLRAGNTIYF
TRBJ2-1 | NA | TRBV7-6 | CASSTPIGGGPAYNEKFF
TRBJ2-5 | TRBD1 | TRBV7-9 | CASSLSTGGSETQYF
TRBJ2-3 | NA | TRBV7-2 | CASNAMGTTSTDTQYF
TRBJ2-1 | NA | TRBV7-8 | CASSSRGSWTRSYNEQFF
TRBJ1-1 | NA | TRBV6-1 | CASSYMGQQEAFF
TRBJ1-2 | NA | TRBV4-2 | CASSQSEANYGYTF
TRBJ2-1 | TRBD2 | TRBV7-2 | CASSLVAGVNEQFF
TRBJ2-1 | TRBD2 | TRBV14 | CASSQQAPGLAPPGEQFF
TRBJ1-5 | NA | TRBV6-2/TRBV6-3 | CASSGAEGNQPQHF
TRBJ2-1 | TRBD2 | TRBV7-2 | CASTRGRVNEQFF
TRBJ2-7 | TRBD1 | TRBV7-2 | CASSSTQYRGNYEQYF
TRBJ2-1 | TRBD2 | TRBV20-1 | CSARDEVGLAGSYNEQFF
TRBJ2-7 | NA | TRBV6-5 | CASSYSPTTYEQYF
TRBJ1-4 | TRBD1 | TRBV20-1 | CSARDSGGNEKLFF
TRBJ2-2 | TRBD1 | TRBV7-6 | CASSRDRGGGELFF
TRBJ1-1 | NA | TRBV12-3/TRBV12-4 | CASSLRSGSTEAFF
TRBJ2-1 | TRBD2 | TRBV11-2 | CASSSLRGRGHEQFF
TRBJ1-4 | TRBD1 | TRBV18 | CASSPPGRGLYDEKLFF
TRBJ2-5 | TRBD2 | TRBV7-9 | CASSQSGRYGTQYF
TRBJ1-4 | TRBD1 | TRBV5-4 | CASSRGQGEEKLFF
TRBJ1-1 | TRBD1 | TRBV7-2 | CASSVYRGGNTEAFF
TRBJ1-5 | NA | TRBV19 | CASRETVWGAQHF
TRBJ2-2 | TRBD2 | TRBV10-3 | CAIRLGLAVEGGELFF
TRBJ1-2 | TRBD1 | TRBV7-6 | CASSLRQGGNYGYTF
TRBJ2-1 | TRBD2 | TRBV4-1 | CASSRAGVGPDNEQFF
TRBJ1-3 | NA | TRBV7-2 | CASSPAGNTIYF
TRBJ2-1 | NA | TRBV19 | CASNDRANPYNEQFF
TRBJ2-7 | TRBD1 | TRBV5-1 | CASSFLISGQGYEQYF
TRBJ1-5 | NA | TRBV7-8 | CASSLGRGSNQPQHF
TRBJ2-3 | NA | TRBV7-9 | CASSAPGTPASTDTQYF
TRBJ2-2 | TRBD2 | TRBV28 | CASSPSGRVTGELFF
TRBJ2-3 | TRBD2 | TRBV7-3 | CASSSGGLAGPLDTQYF
TRBJ1-1 | NA | TRBV27 | CASSAGGFHTEAFF